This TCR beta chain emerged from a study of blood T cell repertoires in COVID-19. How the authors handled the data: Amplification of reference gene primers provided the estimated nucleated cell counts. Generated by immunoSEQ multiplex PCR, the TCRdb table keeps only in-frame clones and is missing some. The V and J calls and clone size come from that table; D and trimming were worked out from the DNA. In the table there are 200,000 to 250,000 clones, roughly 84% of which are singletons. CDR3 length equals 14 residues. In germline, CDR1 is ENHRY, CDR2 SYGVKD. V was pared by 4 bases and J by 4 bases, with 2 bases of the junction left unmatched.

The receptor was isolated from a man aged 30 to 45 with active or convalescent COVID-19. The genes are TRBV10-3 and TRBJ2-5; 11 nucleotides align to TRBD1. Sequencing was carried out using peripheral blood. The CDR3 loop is CAISAGTGGETQYF. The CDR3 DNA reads TGTGCCATCAGTGCCGGGACAGGGGGAGAGACCCAGTACTTC.